Below, one TCR beta chain is given with its context. Its antigen is as yet unknown. This entry comes from a study of vaccination effects on CD4 cells after COVID-19. CD4+ T cells specific for antigen were expanded with viral peptide pools by the ViraFEST assay before sequencing. Cultured cells yielded isolated CD4+ T cells after 10 days. Vaccinated recipients, who were negative for nucleocapsid antibodies, had no history of SARS-CoV-2 infection. Generated by immunoSEQ multiplex PCR, the TCRdb table keeps only in-frame clones and is missing some. The sample includes 78,000 or so clones, around 78% of them seen just once. The germline V gene has CDR1 MNHEY and CDR2 SVGAGI. CDR3 length: 14 amino acids. The ends lost 5 bases at V and 5 bases at J; junction bases unmatched: 8.

The material was CD4+ T cells from PBMCs cultured with SARS-CoV-2 spike peptides, obtained before COVID-19 vaccination. This receptor was taken from a human donor who received a COVID-19 vaccine. The V gene is TRBV6-5, the J gene TRBJ2-5, with 7 positions matching TRBD2. The CDR3 sequence is CASSPRLAEETQYF. The CDR3 DNA reads as TGTGCCAGCAGTCCAAGACTAGCTGAGGAGACCCAGTACTTC.